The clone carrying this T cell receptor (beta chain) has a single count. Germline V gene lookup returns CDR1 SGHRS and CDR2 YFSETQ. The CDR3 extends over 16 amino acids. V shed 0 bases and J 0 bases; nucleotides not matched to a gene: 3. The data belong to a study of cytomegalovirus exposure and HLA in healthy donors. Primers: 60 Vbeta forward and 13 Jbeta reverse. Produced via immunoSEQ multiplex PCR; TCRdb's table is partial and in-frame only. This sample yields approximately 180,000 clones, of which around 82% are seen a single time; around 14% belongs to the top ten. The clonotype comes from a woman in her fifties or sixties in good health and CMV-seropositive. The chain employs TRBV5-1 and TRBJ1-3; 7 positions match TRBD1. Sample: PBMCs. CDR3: CASSLDRGTSGNTIYF. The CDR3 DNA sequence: TGCGCCAGCAGCTTGGACAGGGGAACCTCTGGAAACACCATATATTTT.